This record concerns one TCR beta chain sequence. Antigen: not known. Between the trimmed V and J ends, which lost 10 bases and 1 base, there was a span of 14 bases. Germline V gene data show CDR1 as SGHDT and CDR2 as YYEEEE. CDR3 size: 13 residues. This specimen belongs to a study of shared clonotypes between healthy human individuals. Study-wide findings and caveats: Generation of non-shared clonotypes was less probable than generation of clonotypes shared by all four donors. Memory subsets generally showed smaller estimated richness than naive subsets did. For naive CD4 cells, roughly 5% of clonotypes were shared across a few donors.

The data were produced by immunoSEQ multiplex PCR, yet TCRdb's version contains in-frame clones alone and is incomplete. The sample contains around 690,000 clones, roughly 87% of which appear only once. Donors included only healthy HIV-negative adults lacking recent acute infections or vaccinations. The sequence was obtained from a man aged 18 to 30 in good health. Some clones in this sample may be carry-over from other donors' samples. The chain links TRBV5-6 to TRBJ1-2, with D possibly matching TRBD1 (6 bases). The sample was memory CD8+ T cells from PBMCs. Subset described: CD45RO+ cells pooled with CCR7-negative TemRA cells. CDR3 nucleotide sequence: TGTGCCGGGGCGAACAGGGATAACTATGGCTACACCTTC. Translation: CAGANRDNYGYTF.